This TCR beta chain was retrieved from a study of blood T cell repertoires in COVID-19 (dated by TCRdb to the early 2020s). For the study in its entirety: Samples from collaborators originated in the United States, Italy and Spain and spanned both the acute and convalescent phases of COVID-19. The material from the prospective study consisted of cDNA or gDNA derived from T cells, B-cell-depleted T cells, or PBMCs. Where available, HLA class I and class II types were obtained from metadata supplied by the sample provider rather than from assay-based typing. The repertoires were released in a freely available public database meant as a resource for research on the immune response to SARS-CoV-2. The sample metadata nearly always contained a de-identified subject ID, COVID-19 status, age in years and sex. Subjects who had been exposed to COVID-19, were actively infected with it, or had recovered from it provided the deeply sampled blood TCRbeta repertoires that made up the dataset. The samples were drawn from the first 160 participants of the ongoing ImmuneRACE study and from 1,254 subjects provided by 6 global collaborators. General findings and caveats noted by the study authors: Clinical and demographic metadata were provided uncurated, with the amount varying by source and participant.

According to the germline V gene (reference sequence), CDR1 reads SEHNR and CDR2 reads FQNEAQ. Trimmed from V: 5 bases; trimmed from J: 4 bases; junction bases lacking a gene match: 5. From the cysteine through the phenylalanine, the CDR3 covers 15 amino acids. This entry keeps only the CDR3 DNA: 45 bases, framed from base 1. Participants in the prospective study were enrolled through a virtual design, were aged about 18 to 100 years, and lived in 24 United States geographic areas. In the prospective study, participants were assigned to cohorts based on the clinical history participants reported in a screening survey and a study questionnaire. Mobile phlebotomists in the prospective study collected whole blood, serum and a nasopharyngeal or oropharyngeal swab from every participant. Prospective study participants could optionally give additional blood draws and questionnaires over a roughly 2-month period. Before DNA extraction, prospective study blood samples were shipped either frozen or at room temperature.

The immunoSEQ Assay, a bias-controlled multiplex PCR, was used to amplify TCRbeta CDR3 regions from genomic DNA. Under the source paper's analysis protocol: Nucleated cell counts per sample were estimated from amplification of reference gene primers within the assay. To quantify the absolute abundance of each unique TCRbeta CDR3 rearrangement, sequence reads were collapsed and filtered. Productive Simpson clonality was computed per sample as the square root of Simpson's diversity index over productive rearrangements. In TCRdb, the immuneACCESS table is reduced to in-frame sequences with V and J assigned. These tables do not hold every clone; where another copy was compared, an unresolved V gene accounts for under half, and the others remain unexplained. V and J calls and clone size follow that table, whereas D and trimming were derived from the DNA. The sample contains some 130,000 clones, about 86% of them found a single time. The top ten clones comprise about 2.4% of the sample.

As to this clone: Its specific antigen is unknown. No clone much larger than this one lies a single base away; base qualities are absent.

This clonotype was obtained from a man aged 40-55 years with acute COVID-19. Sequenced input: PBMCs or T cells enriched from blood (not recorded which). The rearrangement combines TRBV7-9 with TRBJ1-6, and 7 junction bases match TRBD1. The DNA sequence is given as TGTGCCAGCAGCCTCGGACAGGATTATAATTCACCCCTCCACTTT. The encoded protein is CASSLGQDYNSPLHF.